Sequencing of this T cell receptor beta chain was carried out in a study of regulatory T cells in long-lasting Graves disease. For TCR beta, libraries came from iRepertoire HTBI primers and Arm-PCR of CDR3 regions. MiXCR, applied by TCRdb to the multiplex PCR reads, yields one record per CDR3 protein. The sample records fewer than 550,000 distinct CDR3 sequences, about 16% being singletons. The V gene lost 4 bases and the J gene lost 3 bases, with 24 bases spanning the gap. This CDR3 region has 18 residues. Germline CDR1 and CDR2: MNHGY and SVAAGI. About this clonotype itself: Its antigen is as yet unknown. Possible read error: a much larger clone is one base away.

Points from the study as a whole: Gene preferences differed: TRBV28, TRBJ1-2, TRBJ2-5 in persistent cases.

Stated time point: newly diagnosed GD, antithyroid drugs for less than 3 months. Scientists built the TCR library using RNA that was extracted from PBMCs. The same data also went into a second study, on T cells in Graves' hyperthyroidism and ophthalmopathy. That paper notes: Among clonotypes expanded in thyroid above 0.001, most were also found in blood.

The specimen was peripheral blood mononuclear cells (PBMCs), collected at new diagnosis, from a patient treated with antithyroid drugs. The TCR was taken from a woman aged 35-65 years with Graves disease. This chain links TRBV6-9 with TRBJ1-1; D ambiguous. For the CDR3, the DNA is TGTGCCAGCAGTTCCCCCCTCGTTTATAGGAGCATGGACACTGAAGCTTTCTTT. Its protein product is CASSSPLVYRSMDTEAFF.